The 10 T cell receptor beta chains below come from one sample, sequenced in a study of cytomegalovirus exposure and HLA in healthy donors (dated by TCRdb to 2016 to 2017). Receptor amplification or capture employed the immunoSEQ multiplex PCR assay. A mixture of 60 forward primers for TCR Vbeta segments and 13 reverse primers for TCR Jbeta segments was used in the multiplex PCR. What TCRdb holds here is the immuneACCESS table cut down to in-frame rearrangements. Part of the clones is not present; checked against another copy, under half of the missing clones reflect an unresolved V gene, and the others are unexplained. The sample profile shows about 140,000 clones; over 70% of them were found once. Of the sample, roughly 1.3% is held by the ten largest clones. The sequenced material came from PBMCs. These receptors were collected from a woman aged 40 to 50 in good health and CMV-seronegative.

This clone was seen more than once but under ten times. The V call is TRBV5-4, the J call TRBJ1-4; 7 bases are a match to TRBD1. V shed 3 bases and J 8 bases; nucleotides not matched to a gene: 16. The germline V gene has CDR1 SGHNT and CDR2 YYREEE (reference sequence). There are 17 residues in the CDR3. CDR3 region: CASSSTLNHRGAEKLFF. Written as DNA, the CDR3 is TGTGCCAGCAGCTCGACACTAAACCACAGGGGAGCGGAAAAACTGTTTTTT.

V usage is TRBV27 and J usage is TRBJ2-2, with TRBD1 identical over 11 bases. The germline gives CDR1 MNHEY, CDR2 SMNVEV (reference sequence). J was trimmed by 7 bases and V by 3 bases; bases with no gene match: 4. CDR3 size: 15 residues. In DNA, the CDR3 is TGTGCCAGCAGTTTCCGGACAGGGGGCTACGGGGAGCTGTTTTTT. As protein: CASSFRTGGYGELFF.

In nucleotides, the CDR3 is TGTGCCAGCAGTTACCCGGGACAGAACACTGAAGCTTTCTTT. Amino acids: CASSYPGQNTEAFF. The rearrangement joins TRBV6-5 to TRBJ1-1; D is possibly TRBD1 (6 bases). The CDR3 totals 14 residues. The germline V gene encodes CDR1 MNHEY and CDR2 SVGAGI. V was trimmed by 2 bases and J by 1 base, leaving 8 bases between them.

This clone has a handful of counts. This chain joins TRBV2 and TRBJ2-6, with 8 bases aligning to TRBD2. V lost 5 bases to trimming and J lost 1 base; unmatched junction nucleotides: 7. This CDR3 is 17 amino acids long. Per the germline V gene, CDR1 is SNHLY and CDR2 is FYNNEI. The DNA for the CDR3 is TGTGCCAGCAGTCCCCGGGGGGGCGCTTCTGGGGCCAACGTCCTGACTTTC. Its protein product is CASSPRGGASGANVLTF.

In this sample, this clone turned up once. The chain is built from TRBV2 and TRBJ1-6; 8 positions match TRBD1. This CDR3 is built from 16 residues. With 7 bases clipped from V and 4 bases from J, the junction kept 9 bases outside the gene matches. Germline V CDR1 and CDR2: SNHLY, FYNNEI. CDR3 loop: CASTSDRDGYNSPLHF. CDR3 DNA: TGTGCCAGCACTTCGGACAGGGACGGGTATAATTCACCCCTCCACTTT.

The chain employs TRBV5-1 and TRBJ2-5; possibly TRBD2 for D (5 bases). V lost 4 bases, J lost 2 bases, and 12 bases lay in between. The CDR3 length is 14 residues. The germline V gene encodes CDR1 SGHRS and CDR2 YFSETQ. CDR3 residues: CASSLPGRQETQYF. The CDR3 DNA sequence: TGCGCCAGCAGCCTTCCGGGAAGGCAAGAGACCCAGTACTTC.

This chain uses TRBV29-1 with TRBJ1-5; no firm D call. V was pared by 4 bases and J by 0 bases, with 7 bases between. This CDR3 is 13 amino acids long. Germline loops: CDR1 SQVTM, CDR2 ANQGSEA. CDR3 sequence: CSVGGLSNQPQHF. The CDR3, as DNA: TGCAGCGTTGGTGGACTTAGCAATCAGCCCCAGCATTTT.

The chain has TRBV7-9 and TRBJ2-7; D might be TRBD1 (5 bases). Germline V gene data show CDR1 as SEHNR and CDR2 as FQNEAQ (reference sequence). This CDR3 contains 13 residues. The ends were cut back, 5 bases at V and 4 bases at J, with 12 bases in the middle. As DNA, the CDR3 is TGTGCCAGCAGCCCAGACAGAGAGTACGAGCAGTACTTC. As protein: CASSPDREYEQYF. The whole variable domain, filled in from reference TRBV7-9 and TRBJ2-7, reads DTGVSQNPRHKITKRGQNVTFRCDPISEHNRLYWYRQTLGQGPEFLTYFQNEAQLEKSRLLSDRFSAERPKGSFSTLEIQRTEQGDSAMYLCASSPDREYEQYFGPGTRLTVT.

The CDR3, as DNA: TGTGCCAGCAGCTGGGACAGAATGGGTGGCTACACCTTC. Protein product: CASSWDRMGGYTF. V usage is TRBV5-8 and J usage is TRBJ1-2; TRBD1 matches at 7 bases. Germline V gene sequence: CDR1 SGHTS, CDR2 YDEGEE. Trimming cost V 3 bases and J 7 bases; bases outside gene matches: 6. This CDR3 comprises 13 residues.

The chain joins TRBV6-5 to TRBJ1-2; 9 bases agree with TRBD1. Germline CDR1 is MNHEY and CDR2 is SVGAGI. CDR3 length equals 13 residues. The V and J ends lost 8 bases and 4 bases, in that order; junction bases with no gene match: 5. As DNA, the CDR3 is TGTGCCAGCCAAGTGACAGGGGGCTATGGCTACACCTTC. Amino acids: CASQVTGGYGYTF.